This T cell receptor (beta chain) was observed in a study of early T cells in non-severe SARS-CoV-2 infection. Turning to the study itself: The input, bulk RNA from unsorted whole blood, was sequenced, and chains were unpaired.

Trimming took 2 bases from V and 7 from J, leaving 12 bases between them. This CDR3 has 14 residues. Germline lookup yields CDR1 MNHEY and CDR2 SVGAGI. A single record per CDR3 protein comes from TCRdb applying MiXCR to the 5' RACE reads. The table lists around 50,000 distinct CDR3 sequences, approximately 6.7% of them singletons. This clonotype appeared many times. This clonotype was sampled from an adult who was a healthcare worker with PCR-confirmed SARS-CoV-2 infection or an uninfected control (not recorded which). Material: whole blood. V usage is TRBV6-5 and J usage is TRBJ2-1; TRBD2 is a possible D gene (6 bases). The CDR3 reads CASSYVPLANEQFF. In nucleotides, the CDR3 is TGTGCCAGCAGTTACGTCCCGCTAGCGAATGAGCAGTTCTTC.